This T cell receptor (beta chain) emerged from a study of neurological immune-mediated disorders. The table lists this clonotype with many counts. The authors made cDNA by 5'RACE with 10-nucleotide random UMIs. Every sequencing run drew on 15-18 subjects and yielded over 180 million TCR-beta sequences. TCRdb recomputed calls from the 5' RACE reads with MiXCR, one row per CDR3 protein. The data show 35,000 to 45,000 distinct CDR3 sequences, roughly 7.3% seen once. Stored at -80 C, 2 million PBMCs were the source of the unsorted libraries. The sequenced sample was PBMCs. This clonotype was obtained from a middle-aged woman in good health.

The CDR3 DNA reads as TGTGCCAGCAGCTGGTCCGGGTCCACTGAAGCTTTCTTT. It specifies CASSWSGSTEAFF. V gene TRBV12-3 or TRBV12-4 combines with J gene TRBJ1-1; unclear D gene. The V end was cut by 6 bases, the J end by 4 bases, with 12 bases between. This CDR3 comprises 13 residues.